These 17 T cell receptor beta chains were sequenced from one sample in a study of vaccination effects on CD4 cells after COVID-19. Libraries were prepared by immunoSEQ multiplex PCR; TCRdb keeps only in-frame clonotypes and omits some of them. The sample has some 70,000 clones; under 80% are singletons. Once cultured for roughly ten days, the cells underwent separation to obtain CD4+ T cells. All participants had two doses of either the BNT162b2 or mRNA-1273 vaccine. These TCRs are of unknown antigen specificity. Sequences were derived from CD4+ T cells from PBMCs cultured without peptide, sampled after COVID-19 vaccination. The source of these receptors is a human donor who received a COVID-19 vaccine.

This rearrangement joins TRBV19 to TRBJ1-1; D uncertain. The germline V and J ends were trimmed by 3 bases and 0 bases, with 8 bases remaining between them. This CDR3 contains 14 residues. The germline V gene has CDR1 LNHDA and CDR2 SQIVND (reference sequence). The CDR3 DNA reads TGTGCCAGTAGTATCAAAGCAGTGAACACTGAAGCTTTCTTT. This gives the protein CASSIKAVNTEAFF.

This clone appeared a single time. The chain is built from TRBV5-1 and TRBJ2-7; D may match TRBD1 or TRBD2 (5 bases each). The V and J ends lost 3 bases and 7 bases respectively, with 17 bases between them. Germline loops: CDR1 SGHRS, CDR2 YFSETQ. This CDR3 comprises 14 residues. CDR3 residues: CASSSGRDAGEQYV. As DNA, the CDR3 is TGCGCCAGCAGCTCCGGACGGGACGCTGGGGAGCAGTACGTC.

This clone was detected only a few times. The J gene is TRBJ1-6, the V gene TRBV3-1 (or the pseudogene TRBV3-2), with 11 bases lining up with TRBD1. Germline CDR1 reads LGHDT; CDR2 reads YNNKEL (reference sequence). The CDR3 loop spans 15 amino acids. The trim removed 1 base at V and 9 bases at J, leaving 2 bases unmatched. This CDR3 reads CASSQGTGGGSPLHF. The DNA of the CDR3 is TGTGCCAGCAGCCAAGGGACAGGGGGCGGTTCACCCCTCCACTTT.

This clone appeared a few times. The chain is built from TRBV30 and TRBJ1-5; unclear D gene. Trimming took 0 bases from V and 1 from J, leaving 4 bases between them. Germline CDR1 and CDR2: GTSNPN and SVGIG (reference sequence). CDR3 size: 13 residues. The CDR3 coding sequence is TGTGCCTGGAGTGTAGGGAGCAATCAGCCCCAGCATTTT. The encoded protein is CAWSVGSNQPQHF.

The chain links TRBV5-1 to TRBJ2-5; 9 positions match TRBD2. The CDR3 has 17 amino acids. The V gene end was trimmed by 2 bases and the J gene end by 4 bases; junction bases not matched to a gene: 12. The V gene's germline CDR1 is SGHRS and CDR2 YFSETQ. The CDR3 spells CASSLGRGGGVGETQYF. DNA of the CDR3: TGCGCCAGCAGCTTAGGACGCGGGGGGGGAGTCGGAGAGACCCAGTACTTC. Drawing the rest from reference TRBV5-1 and TRBJ2-5, the complete variable domain is KAGVTQTPRYLIKTRGQQVTLSCSPISGHRSVSWYQQTPGQGLQFLFEYFSETQRNKGNFPGRFSGRQFSNSRSEMNVSTLELGDSALYLCASSLGRGGGVGETQYFGPGTRLLVL.

About this clone itself: The same CDR3 is also encoded by other DNA sequences in this sample. The CDR3 DNA follows: TGTGCCAGCAGTTTGGGAAGCAATCAGCCCCAGCATTTT. It encodes CASSLGSNQPQHF. V usage is TRBV12-3 or TRBV12-4 and J usage is TRBJ1-5; D is undetermined. The V end lost 3 bases, the J end lost 1 base, and 4 bases lay between the germline ends. The CDR3 totals 13 residues.

V gene TRBV5-4 combines with J gene TRBJ2-3; possible D gene TRBD2, 6 bases. Germline loops: CDR1 SGHNT, CDR2 YYREEE (reference sequence). The V end was cut by 4 bases, the J end by 3 bases, with 15 bases between. This CDR3 spans 15 amino acids. CDR3 sequence reads: CASSERQGRTDTQYF. The CDR3 DNA is TGTGCCAGCAGCGAGCGACAAGGGAGGACAGATACGCAGTATTTT. The whole variable domain, remainder taken from reference TRBV5-4 and TRBJ2-3, is ETGVTQSPTHLIKTRGQQVTLRCSSQSGHNTVSWYQQALGQGPQFIFQYYREEENGRGNFPPRFSGLQFPNYSSELNVNALELDDSALYLCASSERQGRTDTQYFGPGTRLTVL.

The rearrangement joins TRBV5-1 to TRBJ1-3; TRBD1 matches 8 bases. Germline V gene lookup returns CDR1 SGHRS and CDR2 YFSETQ. The CDR3 runs to 14 residues. Trimming cost V 3 bases and J 8 bases; bases outside gene matches: 7. This chain's CDR3 is CASSSSTGADTIYF. CDR3 nucleotide sequence: TGCGCCAGCAGCTCCTCGACAGGGGCCGACACCATATATTTT.

The gene calls are TRBV10-3 and TRBJ2-7; 11 nucleotides line up with TRBD2. There are 16 residues in the CDR3. The germline V gene encodes CDR1 ENHRY and CDR2 SYGVKD. V lost 3 bases to trimming and J lost 2 bases; unmatched junction nucleotides: 6. CDR3 in amino acids: CAISERASGGTYEQYV. The CDR3, as DNA: TGTGCCATCAGTGAAAGGGCTAGCGGGGGGACCTACGAGCAGTACGTC.

Written as DNA, the CDR3 is TGTGCCAGTAGTAGTGCAGGGTATAATTCACCCCTCCACTTT. Amino acid sequence: CASSSAGYNSPLHF. V gene TRBV19 combines with J gene TRBJ1-6; possible D gene TRBD1, 5 bases. V lost 4 bases, J lost 4 bases, and 8 bases lay in between. CDR3 length: 14 residues. Germline V gene lookup returns CDR1 LNHDA and CDR2 SQIVND (reference sequence).

The chain combines TRBV5-1 with TRBJ1-1; 8 nucleotides agree with TRBD1. The CDR3 is 15 amino acids. Germline V gene data show CDR1 as SGHRS and CDR2 as YFSETQ. V lost 4 bases and J lost 1; bases outside the gene matches: 6. The CDR3 here is CASSGQGTTNTEAFF. The CDR3 DNA reads as TGCGCCAGCAGCGGACAGGGTACGACGAACACTGAAGCTTTCTTT.

V usage is TRBV4-2 and J usage is TRBJ2-2; TRBD2 agrees at 7 bases. This CDR3 region has 17 residues. Losses at the gene ends were 0 bases for V and 7 bases for J; bases not matched to a gene: 11. Germline-derived CDR1 and CDR2 are LGHNA and YNFKEQ. In nucleotides, the CDR3 is TGTGCCAGCAGCCAAGAGGTCTGGGTCGGCGGGAGCGGGGAGCTGTTTTTT. This translates into CASSQEVWVGGSGELFF.

This rearrangement joins TRBV18 to TRBJ2-1; 10 bases fit TRBD1. The CDR3 is 14 residues long. Germline V gene sequence: CDR1 KGHSH, CDR2 LQKENI. V lost 5 bases, J lost 7 bases, and 5 bases stayed unmatched. The CDR3 spells CASSIGTGDNEQFF. CDR3 sequence (DNA): TGTGCCAGCTCAATAGGGACAGGGGATAATGAGCAGTTCTTC.

The CDR3 DNA follows: TGTGCCACCAGTGATACAGTCTCAACTAGCACAGATACGCAGTATTTT. It yields the protein CATSDTVSTSTDTQYF. This chain connects TRBV24-1 to TRBJ2-3; no clear D gene. CDR1 is KGHDR and CDR2 is SFDVKD in the germline V gene. The V end was cut by 3 bases, the J end by 0 bases, with 12 bases between. The CDR3 has 16 residues.

CDR3 sequence (DNA): TGTGCCAGCAGATCGGGGGGCTACGAGCAGTACGTC. It translates to CASRSGGYEQYV. The chain employs TRBV5-8 and TRBJ2-7, with TRBD2 matching 7 bases. The V segment lost 5 bases and the J segment 3 bases; nucleotides outside the gene matches: 2. The CDR3 is 12 residues long. Germline assignment: CDR1 SGHTS and CDR2 YDEGEE.

The chain recombines TRBV28 with TRBJ1-2; D is undetermined. The germline CDR1 and CDR2 sequences are MDHEN and SYDVKM. This CDR3 is 13 amino acids long. V lost 5 bases, J lost 1 base, and 8 bases lay in between. This CDR3 reads CASSLGNNYGYTF. For the CDR3, the DNA is TGTGCCAGCAGTCTCGGGAATAACTATGGCTACACCTTC.

The chain uses TRBV24-1 and TRBJ1-5; D is unclear. CDR1 is KGHDR and CDR2 is SFDVKD in the germline V gene. This CDR3 is built from 14 residues. Trimming removed 4 bases at V and 4 bases at J, with 10 bases between. The CDR3 here is CATSDPAFNQPQHF. The CDR3 bases are TGTGCCACCAGTGACCCGGCCTTTAATCAGCCCCAGCATTTT.